The sequence of this T cell receptor (beta chain) was determined in a study of cytomegalovirus exposure and HLA in healthy donors. Study results and limitations: Serostatus for CMV was the only available immune exposure information.

Primers: 60 Vbeta forward and 13 Jbeta reverse. Per the study methods: Approximately 73 million unique TCR beta chains, some 9.9 million shared, were counted in a later analysis. TCRdb keeps only in-frame clones here, not all; method: immunoSEQ multiplex PCR. From that table come the V and J calls and clone size; the DNA was used to work out D and trimming. The table has around 300,000 clones, about four fifths seen once. About this clone: Its antigen remains unknown.

CDR3 length: 16 residues. CDR1 SGHTA and CDR2 FQGNSA come from the germline V gene. With 1 base removed from V and 1 base from J, the gap between germline ends came to 11 bases. The sequencing input was PBMCs. This chain joins TRBV7-2 and TRBJ2-1; tentatively, D is TRBD2 (5 bases). This clonotype was obtained from a woman between 35 and 50 years old in good health and CMV-seropositive. As DNA, the CDR3 is TGTGCCAGCAGCTTAGGCTTTAGCGTTTCCTACAATGAGCAGTTCTTC. Encoded protein: CASSLGFSVSYNEQFF.